The rows below give T cell receptor beta chains drawn from one sample of a study of T cells after yellow fever vaccination. TCRdb recomputed calls from the 5' RACE reads with MiXCR, one row per CDR3 protein. The sample gives under 700,000 distinct CDR3 sequences, 17% of which show up once; approximately 15% is in the top ten. The source was PBMCs, collected about 5 days after the first yellow fever vaccination. These receptors were taken from a man aged 18 to 29 who received the YFV17D yellow fever vaccine. Each CDR3 is given with its conserved first and last residue. Each record gives: V gene, clone size, J gene, D gene, CDR3 protein, CDR3 DNA. D genes are given only for firm matches. A row's size may be missing; if present it is once, few, many or a size class.

>TRBV13|-|TRBJ2-1|TRBD2
CASSSGLAGRYSYNEQFF
TGTGCCAGCAGCTCCGGACTAGCGGGGCGATACTCCTACAATGAGCAGTTCTTC
>TRBV20-1|few|TRBJ2-5|-
CSAWTEVGETQYF
TGCAGTGCTTGGACAGAAGTGGGAGAGACCCAGTACTTC
>TRBV5-1|-|TRBJ2-7|TRBD1
CASSPGTGMPYEQYF
TGCGCCAGCAGCCCCGGGACAGGAATGCCCTACGAGCAGTACTTC
>TRBV19|once|TRBJ2-3|-
CASSIWRDNFYTDTQYF
TGTGCCAGTAGTATTTGGCGGGACAACTTTTACACAGATACGCAGTATTTT
>TRBV12-3/TRBV12-4|many|TRBJ2-5|TRBD2
CASSEGLAEETQYF
TGTGCCAGCAGTGAGGGACTAGCGGAAGAGACCCAGTACTTC
>TRBV19|many|TRBJ2-1|-
CASSRGVGDEQFF
TGTGCCAGTAGTCGTGGGGTAGGGGACGAGCAGTTCTTC
>TRBV13|-|TRBJ2-1|-
CASKDGAYNEQFF
TGTGCCAGCAAGGACGGAGCCTACAATGAGCAGTTCTTC
>TRBV9|-|TRBJ1-1|-
CASSSAGTRTEAFF
TGTGCCAGCAGCTCAGCGGGGACACGGACTGAAGCTTTCTTT
>TRBV13|few|TRBJ1-1|-
CASSLGGKMFTEAFF
TGTGCCAGCAGCTTAGGTGGGAAGATGTTTACTGAAGCTTTCTTT
>TRBV10-3|-|TRBJ1-6|-
CATGGDLRSPLHF
TGTGCCACCGGGGGGGACTTGCGCTCACCCCTCCACTTT
>TRBV20-1|many|TRBJ2-1|-
CSARLGGDEQFF
TGCAGTGCCAGACTGGGGGGCGATGAGCAGTTCTTC
>TRBV5-5|few|TRBJ2-4|-
CASRSTGSEWYF
TGTGCCAGCAGGTCCACAGGGAGTGAATGGTACTTC
>TRBV5-1|many|TRBJ2-7|-
CASSGAYEQYF
TGCGCCAGCAGCGGGGCCTACGAGCAGTACTTC
>TRBV7-8|-|TRBJ1-4|-
CASSLGGGQAWEKLFF
TGTGCCAGCAGCTTAGGAGGAGGCCAAGCGTGGGAAAAACTGTTTTTT
>TRBV7-8|few|TRBJ2-2|TRBD1
CASSSYRDRATGELFF
TGTGCCAGCAGCTCATACCGGGACAGGGCCACCGGGGAGCTGTTTTTT
>TRBV20-1|-|TRBJ2-7|TRBD1
CSARWQGADEQYF
TGCAGTGCTAGGTGGCAGGGGGCTGACGAGCAGTACTTC
>TRBV6-1|few|TRBJ1-1|TRBD1
CASSTQGAVSTEAFF
TGTGCCAGCAGCACCCAGGGGGCCGTAAGCACTGAAGCTTTCTTT
>TRBV13|-|TRBJ1-2|-
CASSLSRGAGDGYTF
TGTGCCAGCAGCTTAAGTCGGGGAGCGGGAGATGGCTACACCTTC
>TRBV20-1|few|TRBJ2-1|TRBD2
CSAREGSGGVKEQFF
TGCAGTGCTAGAGAGGGTAGCGGGGGGGTTAAGGAGCAGTTCTTC
>TRBV7-2|-|TRBJ2-7|TRBD1
CASSLQTDRGYEQYF
TGTGCCAGCAGCTTACAAACGGACAGGGGCTACGAGCAGTACTTC
>TRBV29-1|-|TRBJ2-2|-
CSVLTDTGELFF
TGCAGCGTCCTTACAGACACCGGGGAGCTGTTTTTT
>TRBV24-1|-|TRBJ2-1|-
CATSEGITTHEQFF
TGTGCCACCAGTGAGGGTATAACAACTCATGAGCAGTTCTTC
>TRBV25-1|-|TRBJ1-4|TRBD1
CASSDNEQGVGEKLFF
TGTGCCAGCAGTGATAACGAACAGGGGGTCGGCGAAAAACTGTTTTTT
>TRBV5-1|-|TRBJ2-5|-
CASSLGQPGSPGQYF
TGCGCCAGCAGCTTGGGCCAGCCGGGGTCTCCCGGGCAGTACTTC
>TRBV4-2|-|TRBJ2-7|TRBD2
CASSQDYDGGAGFYEQYF
TGTGCCAGCAGCCAAGATTACGACGGGGGGGCTGGTTTCTACGAGCAGTACTTC
>TRBV6-5|-|TRBJ2-3|-
CVSSYRVTDTQYF
TGTGTCAGCAGTTATAGAGTAACGGATACGCAGTATTTT
>TRBV5-1|few|TRBJ2-6|TRBD1
CASSTQTGTGGTGANVLTF
TGCGCCAGCAGCACCCAGACCGGGACAGGCGGCACTGGGGCCAACGTCCTGACTTTC
>TRBV30|-|TRBJ1-2|-
CAWTRGSGYTF
TGTGCCTGGACGAGGGGAAGTGGCTACACCTTC
>TRBV7-2|-|TRBJ1-1|-
CASSPEVGGDEAFF
TGTGCCAGCAGCCCTGAGGTCGGAGGGGATGAAGCTTTCTTT
>TRBV11-2|few|TRBJ2-2|-
CASSSFPDSSNTGELFF
TGTGCCAGCAGTTCGTTTCCGGACTCCTCGAACACCGGGGAGCTGTTTTTT
>TRBV18|few|TRBJ2-3|TRBD1
CASSPTGAPTDTQYF
TGTGCCAGCTCACCCACAGGGGCCCCCACAGATACGCAGTATTTT
>TRBV6-2/TRBV6-3|few|TRBJ2-1|-
CASSMSRGSAYNEQFF
TGTGCCAGCAGTATGTCCCGCGGGTCAGCGTACAATGAGCAGTTCTTC
>TRBV4-2|few|TRBJ1-5|TRBD1
CASSRRDRGVQPQHF
TGTGCCAGCAGCCGCCGGGACAGGGGGGTTCAGCCCCAGCATTTT
>TRBV9|few|TRBJ2-3|TRBD1
CASSTRTGPAIDTQYF
TGTGCCAGCAGCACCCGGACAGGGCCGGCGATAGATACGCAGTATTTT
>TRBV27|-|TRBJ2-1|-
CASSFLGITPGHEQFF
TGTGCCAGCAGTTTTCTAGGGATCACCCCCGGGCATGAGCAGTTCTTC
>TRBV6-1|-|TRBJ2-5|-
CASSEGQGIKTQHF
TGTGCCAGCAGTGAAGGTCAGGGGATAAAGACCCAGCACTTC
>TRBV18|few|TRBJ1-3|-
CASSLQNTIYF
TGTGCCAGCTCACTGCAAAACACCATATATTTT
>TRBV10-3|once|TRBJ1-4|-
CAITEGDEKLFF
TGTGCCATCACGGAGGGCGATGAAAAACTGTTTTTT
>TRBV4-1|few|TRBJ2-2|-
CATRETGLTGELFF
TGCGCCACCAGGGAGACAGGACTCACCGGGGAGCTGTTTTTT
>TRBV7-9|-|TRBJ1-5|-
CASSPPGENQPQHF
TGTGCCAGCAGCCCCCCGGGGGAGAATCAGCCCCAGCATTTT
>TRBV9|few|TRBJ2-5|TRBD2
CASSVGASGGAAETQYF
TGTGCCAGCAGCGTAGGGGCTAGCGGGGGGGCCGCTGAGACCCAGTACTTC
>TRBV15|-|TRBJ1-1|-
CATSRDGWDEAFF
TGTGCCACCAGCAGAGACGGGTGGGATGAAGCTTTCTTT
>TRBV20-1|few|TRBJ1-2|-
CSAREQGFYGYTF
TGCAGTGCTAGAGAGCAGGGATTCTATGGCTACACCTTC
>TRBV24-1|few|TRBJ2-1|TRBD1
CATSDRRGREHEQFF
TGTGCCACCAGTGACCGCAGGGGGCGCGAGCATGAGCAGTTCTTC
>TRBV13|-|TRBJ2-2|-
CASSSLPAANTGELFF
TGTGCCAGCAGCTCCTTACCAGCGGCGAACACCGGGGAGCTGTTTTTT
>TRBV6-5|-|TRBJ2-5|-
CASSYSLAQAKYF
TGTGCCAGCAGTTACTCATTGGCTCAGGCAAAGTACTTC
>TRBV10-3|-|TRBJ1-2|-
CAISESERGLNYGYTF
TGTGCCATCAGTGAGTCTGAGAGAGGGCTTAACTATGGCTACACCTTC
>TRBV3-1|-|TRBJ2-2|-
CASSQTDASTGELFF
TGTGCCAGCAGCCAAACAGACGCGTCGACCGGGGAGCTGTTTTTT
>TRBV7-6|-|TRBJ2-7|-
CASSQPGANEQYF
TGTGCCAGCAGCCAGCCCGGGGCTAACGAGCAGTACTTC
>TRBV5-1|few|TRBJ1-1|TRBD1
CASSPLDRMNTEAFF
TGCGCCAGCAGCCCCCTGGACAGGATGAACACTGAAGCTTTCTTT
>TRBV10-3|few|TRBJ2-5|-
CASNREREETQYF
TGTGCCTCCAACAGGGAAAGGGAAGAGACCCAGTACTTC
>TRBV27|many|TRBJ1-6|TRBD1
CASSSGQGTYNSPLHF
TGTGCCAGCAGTTCGGGACAGGGCACCTATAATTCACCCCTCCACTTT
>TRBV6-2/TRBV6-3|few|TRBJ1-5|-
CASSYLGGVSNQPQHF
TGTGCCAGCAGTTATCTGGGGGGTGTAAGCAATCAGCCCCAGCATTTT
>TRBV15|-|TRBJ2-2|-
CATSSFLRTRNTGELFF
TGTGCCACCAGCAGTTTCCTCCGGACAAGAAACACCGGGGAGCTGTTTTTT
>TRBV20-1|few|TRBJ2-3|TRBD2
CSASRLAGGTGDTQYF
TGCAGTGCAAGCCGACTAGCGGGGGGAACGGGAGATACGCAGTATTTT
>TRBV30|few|TRBJ2-4|-
CAWSVDRRGKNIQYF
TGTGCCTGGAGTGTAGATCGGAGAGGGAAAAACATTCAGTACTTC
>TRBV7-2|many|TRBJ1-6|-
CASSPGPRGSPLHF
TGTGCCAGCAGCCCCGGGCCCAGGGGTTCACCCCTCCACTTT
>TRBV12-3/TRBV12-4|many|TRBJ1-2|-
CASSPTGANYGYTF
TGTGCCAGCAGCCCGACAGGAGCTAACTATGGCTACACCTTC